The 27 T cell receptor beta chains listed next were all sequenced from one sample in a study of T cells in pancreatic ductal adenocarcinoma (TCRdb year 2017). Libraries were constructed by the immunoSEQ multiplex PCR assay. TCRdb provides this immuneACCESS table in a form limited to in-frame rearrangements. Some clones are lacking; in checked studies, under half of them reflect an unresolved V gene, and why the rest are absent is not known. The sample profile shows about 5,000 clones; 68% of them were found once. Approximately 14% of the sample lies in the top ten. The pancreatic ductal adenocarcinoma patients who were selected had gone through surgery without receiving any neoadjuvant therapy. The sequenced material came from pancreatic tumor tissue. Receptors originate from a human donor with pancreatic ductal adenocarcinoma.

The chain joins TRBV27 to TRBJ2-7; TRBD1 matches at 10 bases. Germline CDR1 is MNHEY and CDR2 is SMNVEV (reference sequence). The V and J ends lost 4 bases and 4 bases, in that order; junction bases with no gene match: 10. The CDR3 has 16 residues. CDR3 amino acids: CASSSLSDRGRYEQYF. As DNA, the CDR3 is TGTGCCAGCAGTTCCCTCTCTGACAGGGGGCGATACGAGCAGTACTTC.

The rearrangement uses TRBV10-3 and TRBJ1-2, with TRBD1 matching over 8 bases. The CDR3 totals 15 residues. Trimming at V came to 6 bases and at J to 2 bases, leaving 8 bases not matched to a gene. Per the germline V gene, CDR1 is ENHRY and CDR2 is SYGVKD. This chain's CDR3 is CAIRPQTGANYGYTF. Here the CDR3 DNA reads TGTGCCATCAGGCCCCAGACAGGGGCCAACTATGGCTACACCTTC.

V gene TRBV2 combines with J gene TRBJ2-7; the match to TRBD2 covers 9 bases. The CDR3 covers 14 residues. Per germline, CDR1 SNHLY and CDR2 FYNNEI. Trimming removed 4 bases from V and 3 bases from J; junction bases left unmatched: 4. CDR3 region: CASSVAGGLYEQYF. CDR3 DNA sequence: TGTGCCAGCAGTGTTGCGGGGGGGCTCTACGAGCAGTACTTC.

The gene calls are TRBV19 and TRBJ1-5, with D possibly TRBD1 on 6 matching bases. The CDR3 extends over 16 amino acids. V was trimmed by 4 bases and J by 0 bases, leaving 13 bases between them. Germline values: CDR1 LNHDA, CDR2 SQIVND (reference sequence). CDR3 amino acids: CASSTGTWSSNQPQHF. CDR3 nucleotide sequence: TGTGCCAGTAGTACCGGGACATGGAGTAGCAATCAGCCCCAGCATTTT.

The rearrangement joins TRBV27 to TRBJ2-2; D gene ambiguous. V was cut by 3 bases and J by 3 bases, with 2 bases left in between. The CDR3 totals 12 residues. Germline CDR1 MNHEY, CDR2 SMNVEV (reference sequence). In DNA, the CDR3 is TGTGCCAGCAGTTTCTACACCGGGGAGCTGTTTTTT. Protein product: CASSFYTGELFF.

This chain links TRBV4-1 with TRBJ1-1; D not resolved. The germline V gene encodes CDR1 MGHRA and CDR2 YSYEKL. Trimming took off 2 bases at V and 11 bases at J, with 9 bases between the two ends. The CDR3 consists of 11 residues. Here the CDR3 DNA reads TGCGCCAGCAGCCAAACGGGAGGGGCTTTCTTT. Its protein product is CASSQTGGAFF.

The V call is TRBV27, the J call TRBJ2-2; D is unclear. CDR1 and CDR2 (germline): MNHEY, SMNVEV (reference sequence). V dropped 8 bases and J dropped 4 bases, with 14 bases sitting between them. The CDR3 consists of 14 residues. The CDR3 region is CASSVLSRTGELFF. As DNA, the CDR3 is TGTGCCAGCTCTGTACTCTCCCGCACCGGGGAGCTGTTTTTT.

The chain joins TRBV14 to TRBJ2-7; no clear D gene. V shed 0 bases and J shed 0 bases, with 0 bases lying between them. The CDR3 has 12 amino acids. Germline V gene sequence: CDR1 SGHDN, CDR2 FVKESK. The CDR3 reads CASSQDSYEQYF. CDR3 nucleotide sequence: TGTGCCAGCAGCCAAGACTCCTACGAGCAGTACTTC.

J is TRBJ1-1 and V is TRBV28; tentative D call: TRBD1 (5 bases). The germline gives CDR1 MDHEN, CDR2 SYDVKM. This CDR3 region has 15 residues. V was cut by 3 bases and J by 1 base, with 12 bases left in between. The CDR3 region is CASSFGGLQNTEAFF. CDR3 sequence (DNA): TGTGCCAGCAGTTTTGGGGGACTCCAGAACACTGAAGCTTTCTTT. Looking up the rest from reference TRBV28 and TRBJ1-1 gives the full variable domain: DVKVTQSSRYLVKRTGEKVFLECVQDMDHENMFWYRQDPGLGLRLIYFSYDVKMKEKGDIPEGYSVSREKKERFSLILESASTNQTSMYLCASSFGGLQNTEAFFGQGTRLTVV.

The gene calls are TRBV5-8 and TRBJ1-3; maybe TRBD1 (5 bases). V lost 3 bases and J lost 0, with 10 bases in between. The CDR3 loop spans 15 amino acids. CDR1 is SGHTS, CDR2 YDEGEE, per germline. CDR3 sequence (DNA): TGTGCCAGCAGCTCAGGGTTTTCCTCTGGAAACACCATATATTTT. Its protein is CASSSGFSSGNTIYF.

The chain employs TRBV15 and TRBJ1-2; D gene uncertain. V gave up 0 bases and J gave up 6 bases, with 11 bases separating them. The CDR3 is 14 amino acids. Per the germline V gene, CDR1 is LNHNV and CDR2 is YYDKDF (reference sequence). CDR3 nucleotide sequence: TGTGCCACCAGCAGAGATCTTGACTTGGATGGCTACACCTTC. This translates into CATSRDLDLDGYTF.

This chain links TRBV5-4 with TRBJ2-7; TRBD2 is a possible D gene (6 bases). The CDR3 sequence is 14 residues long. Trimming pared 4 bases from V and 6 bases from J, leaving 17 bases between. Germline CDR1 is SGHNT and CDR2 is YYREEE (reference sequence). CDR3 nucleotide sequence: TGTGCCAGCAGCCCGACCGGGACTCCGGGCGAGCAGTACTTC. Translation gives CASSPTGTPGEQYF.

The chain links TRBV18 to TRBJ1-2; TRBD1 agrees at 7 bases. The CDR3 runs 13 residues. V gave up 2 bases and J gave up 6 bases; unmatched junction bases: 3. CDR1 and CDR2 (germline): KGHSH, LQKENI. CDR3 nucleotide sequence: TGTGCCAGCTCACCAGGGACAGTAGATGGCTACACCTTC. Its protein product is CASSPGTVDGYTF.

The rearrangement joins TRBV5-1 to TRBJ2-4, with a possible D match to TRBD1 (7 bases). Trimming took off 3 bases at V and 13 bases at J, with 17 bases between the two ends. Germline V gives CDR1 SGHRS, CDR2 YFSETQ. The CDR3 extends over 13 amino acids. CDR3 coding DNA: TGCGCCAGCAGCTCAGTGGGGGGACAGTTACAGTACTTC. Residues: CASSSVGGQLQYF.

Only one count was recorded for this clone. The chain carries TRBV4-1 and TRBJ2-3, with 7 bases fitting TRBD2. The CDR3 contains 15 residues. The V gene end was trimmed by 3 bases and the J gene end by 2 bases; junction bases not matched to a gene: 5. Germline CDR1 MGHRA, CDR2 YSYEKL. Here the CDR3 reads CASSQAGTNTDTQYF. As DNA, the CDR3 is TGCGCCAGCAGCCAGGCCGGGACTAACACAGATACGCAGTATTTT.

The chain is built from TRBV2 and TRBJ2-4; 8 bases are a match to TRBD2. The junction had 9 bases not matched to a gene; V was cut back by 8 bases and J by 3 bases. The CDR3 is 15 amino acids. Germline CDR1 and CDR2: SNHLY and FYNNEI. CDR3 protein: CASYGGGSGKNIQYF. In nucleotides, the CDR3 is TGTGCCAGCTACGGGGGGGGTTCGGGCAAAAACATTCAGTACTTC.

The chain is built from TRBV5-5 and TRBJ1-2; 8 bases fit TRBD1. Germline CDR1 is SGHKS and CDR2 is YYEKEE (reference sequence). This CDR3 contains 16 residues. After removal of 0 bases from V and 2 bases from J, the junction contained 6 bases not matched to a gene. CDR3 bases: TGTGCCAGCAGCTTGGGGGTCAGGGGGCCGAACTATGGCTACACCTTC. Its translation is CASSLGVRGPNYGYTF. Complete variable domain (other parts from reference TRBV5-5 and TRBJ1-2): DAGVTQSPTHLIKTRGQQVTLRCSPISGHKSVSWYQQVLGQGPQFIFQYYEKEERGRGNFPDRFSARQFPNYSSELNVNALLLGDSALYLCASSLGVRGPNYGYTFGSGTRLTVV.

This rearrangement joins TRBV5-4 to TRBJ2-1; 10 bases line up with TRBD2. Germline V gene sequence: CDR1 SGHNT, CDR2 YYREEE (reference sequence). V dropped 3 bases and J dropped 0; count of bases not matched to a gene: 0. The CDR3 is 15 residues long. The CDR3 loop is CASSSSGSSYNEQFF. For the CDR3, the DNA is TGTGCCAGCAGCTCTAGCGGGAGCTCCTACAATGAGCAGTTCTTC.

This clone occurred once. The V gene is TRBV27, the J gene TRBJ1-1; the D gene is possibly TRBD1 (5 bases). CDR3 length: 14 amino acids. Trimming took off 3 bases at V and 4 bases at J, with 12 bases between the two ends. Germline-derived CDR1 and CDR2 are MNHEY and SMNVEV (reference sequence). The CDR3 DNA reads TGTGCCAGCAGTTTTCGGGGGTTGGGCACTGAAGCTTTCTTT. It encodes CASSFRGLGTEAFF.

The rearrangement links TRBV19 to TRBJ2-7, with no clear D. The CDR3 loop spans 13 amino acids. Trimming shortened V by 5 bases and J by 3 bases, and 11 bases separated the two germline ends. Per the germline V gene, CDR1 is LNHDA and CDR2 is SQIVND (reference sequence). CDR3 in DNA: TGTGCCAGTAGTCCCACCTGGGGCTACGAGCAGTACTTC. Translation gives CASSPTWGYEQYF.

V gene TRBV10-1 combines with J gene TRBJ2-7, with TRBD1 matching over 7 bases. CDR1 WNHNN and CDR2 SYGVQD come from the germline V gene (reference sequence). Losses at the gene ends were 0 bases for V and 4 bases for J; bases not matched to a gene: 9. The CDR3 runs to 16 residues. CDR3 sequence reads: CASSESTQGYAYEQYF. As DNA, the CDR3 is TGCGCCAGCAGTGAGTCGACACAGGGGTACGCATACGAGCAGTACTTC.

This chain connects TRBV29-1 to TRBJ1-2, with D hard to call. Germline assignment: CDR1 SQVTM and CDR2 ANQGSEA. CDR3 length: 14 amino acids. V lost 4 bases to trimming and J lost 0 bases, with 12 bases between them. The CDR3 protein is CSVGRTGANYGYTF. The CDR3 DNA follows: TGCAGCGTTGGAAGGACGGGAGCTAACTATGGCTACACCTTC.

The sample holds a few counts of this clone. CDR3 sequence (DNA): TGTGCCAGCAGTCCAGACAGGGTAAATCAGCCCCAGCATTTT. Protein: CASSPDRVNQPQHF. The chain links TRBV2 to TRBJ1-5; 7 nucleotides match TRBD1. Germline assignment: CDR1 SNHLY and CDR2 FYNNEI. The CDR3 spans 14 residues. V lost 5 bases to trimming and J lost 4 bases; unmatched junction nucleotides: 5.

The chain uses TRBV6-5 and TRBJ1-5, with 7 bases lining up with TRBD1. The CDR3 consists of 13 residues. V shed 2 bases and J 5 bases; nucleotides not matched to a gene: 0. The V gene's germline CDR1 is MNHEY and CDR2 SVGAGI. The CDR3 nucleotides read TGTGCCAGCAGTTACGACAGGGATCAGCCCCAGCATTTT. Translation: CASSYDRDQPQHF.

The genes are TRBV6-6 and TRBJ2-3, with 9 bases fitting TRBD2. Unmatched junction bases numbered 10, after V lost 4 bases and J lost 14 bases. Germline loops: CDR1 MNHNY, CDR2 SVGAGI (reference sequence). There are 13 residues in the CDR3. The CDR3 region is CASSSEWTSERYF. Here the CDR3 DNA reads TGTGCCAGCAGTTCCGAGTGGACTAGCGAGCGGTATTTT.

The chain links TRBV5-6 to TRBJ2-4, with a possible D match to TRBD1 (5 bases). The germline V and J ends were trimmed by 3 bases and 0 bases, with 13 bases remaining between them. The CDR3 runs 16 residues. Germline CDR1 and CDR2: SGHDT and YYEEEE. DNA of the CDR3: TGTGCCAGCAGCTCCCGACAGATAATAGCCAAAAACATTCAGTACTTC. It codes for CASSSRQIIAKNIQYF. The whole variable domain, remainder taken from reference TRBV5-6 and TRBJ2-4, is DAGVTQSPTHLIKTRGQQVTLRCSPKSGHDTVSWYQQALGQGPQFIFQYYEEEERQRGNFPDRFSGHQFPNYSSELNVNALLLGDSALYLCASSSRQIIAKNIQYFGAGTRLSVL.

This clone has more than one count but fewer than ten. This rearrangement joins TRBV7-8 to TRBJ2-1; 10 bases are a match to TRBD1. Trimming took 5 bases from V and 3 from J; bases not matched to a gene: 7. Germline V gives CDR1 SGHVS, CDR2 FQNEAQ. CDR3 length: 16 amino acids. The chain's CDR3 is CASSLGGDRGYNEQFF. CDR3 sequence (DNA): TGTGCCAGCAGCCTGGGAGGGGACAGGGGCTACAATGAGCAGTTCTTC.